The 2 T cell receptor beta chains in this list originate from one sample, sequenced in a study of identical twins. TCRdb redid the calling of the 5' RACE reads with MiXCR, one entry per CDR3 protein. Of 200,000 or so distinct CDR3 sequences listed, more than 15% are singletons. The same data also went into a second study, on T cells expressing NK-cell markers.

The sample was CD8+ T cells sorted from blood. The source of these receptors is a young woman in good health.

The sample holds a few counts of this clonotype. The gene calls are TRBV4-1 and TRBJ1-6; D is undetermined. V was trimmed by 1 base and J by 8 bases, leaving 15 bases between them. Germline CDR1 reads MGHRA; CDR2 reads YSYEKL. The CDR3 extends over 16 amino acids. CDR3 protein: CASSQVYGREYSPLHF. CDR3 DNA: TGCGCCAGCAGCCAAGTGTACGGGCGGGAGTATTCACCCCTCCACTTT.

The chain links TRBV30 to TRBJ2-7, with 8 bases identical to TRBD2. Unmatched junction bases numbered 11, after V lost 0 bases and J lost 7 bases. The CDR3 has 15 amino acids. The germline V gene encodes CDR1 GTSNPN and CDR2 SVGIG (reference sequence). CDR3 DNA sequence: TGTGCCTGGAGTGTTAATGGCGGGAGGACGAGGGAGCAGTACTTC. Encoded protein: CAWSVNGGRTREQYF.